The next 10 T cell receptor beta chains were all read from a single sample in a study of cytomegalovirus exposure and HLA in healthy donors. It was with 60 Vbeta and 13 Jbeta primers that the PCR ran. The method was immunoSEQ multiplex PCR; TCRdb's version includes in-frame clones alone and lacks a portion of them. The sample shows about 130,000 clones, around four fifths of them seen only once. The sequencing sample was made of PBMCs. The source is a female donor in good health and CMV-seronegative.

This chain links TRBV6-1 with TRBJ2-7; D is possibly TRBD2 (5 bases). There are 13 residues in the CDR3. V lost 8 bases, J lost 3 bases, and 14 bases lay in between. CDR1 and CDR2 from the germline V gene are MNHNS and SASEGT. CDR3 residues: CASGDSGVYEQYF. The CDR3 DNA follows: TGTGCCAGCGGCGATTCCGGGGTCTACGAGCAGTACTTC.

The chain has TRBV14 and TRBJ2-3; 14 bases align to TRBD2. The CDR3 loop spans 16 amino acids. Germline CDR1 is SGHDN and CDR2 is FVKESK. Unmatched junction bases numbered 3, after V lost 4 bases and J lost 3 bases. The CDR3 region is CASSPGLAGETDTQYF. CDR3 bases: TGTGCCAGCAGCCCGGGACTAGCGGGAGAGACAGATACGCAGTATTTT.

The rearrangement links TRBV7-2 to TRBJ2-7, with D tentatively TRBD2 (5 bases). The CDR3 extends over 13 amino acids. With 5 bases removed from V and 0 bases from J, the gap between germline ends came to 8 bases. Germline V lookup: CDR1 SGHTA, CDR2 FQGNSA. The CDR3 DNA reads as TGTGCCAGCAGCCGGGATCTCTCCTACGAGCAGTACTTC. This sequence encodes CASSRDLSYEQYF. The whole variable domain, filled in from reference TRBV7-2 and TRBJ2-7, reads GAGVSQSPSNKVTEKGKDVELRCDPISGHTALYWYRQSLGQGLEFLIYFQGNSAPDKSGLPSDRFSAERTGGSVSTLTIQRTQQEDSAVYLCASSRDLSYEQYFGPGTRLTVT.

The rearrangement joins TRBV18 to TRBJ1-1; no reliable D call. Deletions cut 1 base from V and 5 bases from J, with 11 bases between. Germline CDR1 KGHSH, CDR2 LQKENI. This CDR3 contains 14 residues. The CDR3 DNA sequence: TGTGCCAGCTCACCACAAGGCGGTCAAACTGAAGCTTTCTTT. It codes for CASSPQGGQTEAFF.

The V gene is TRBV9, the J gene TRBJ2-1; 9 bases are a match to TRBD2. Germline V gene sequence: CDR1 SGDLS, CDR2 YYNGEE. The CDR3 is 15 residues long. Trimming took 2 bases from V and 5 from J; bases not matched to a gene: 5. The CDR3 nucleotides read TGTGCCAGCAGCGTGGGGACTAGCATTAACAATGAGCAGTTCTTC. It yields the protein CASSVGTSINNEQFF.

Written as DNA, the CDR3 is TGCGCCAGCAGCCAAGAGTACAGACAGTTCTTC. Its protein is CASSQEYRQFF. The rearrangement joins TRBV4-1 to TRBJ2-1; D gene ambiguous. The CDR3 is made up of 11 amino acids. From germline, CDR1 is MGHRA and CDR2 YSYEKL. The V end was cut by 0 bases, the J end by 13 bases, with 7 bases between.

V and J are TRBV5-4 and TRBJ2-7, with 8 bases identical to TRBD1. V lost 3 bases and J lost 3; bases outside the gene matches: 5. CDR1 SGHNT and CDR2 YYREEE come from the germline V gene (reference sequence). CDR3 length: 14 amino acids. The CDR3 DNA follows: TGTGCCAGCAGCTACGGACAGGGAGACTACGAGCAGTACTTC. Residues: CASSYGQGDYEQYF.

V usage is TRBV5-8 and J usage is TRBJ1-4; D possibly corresponds to TRBD1 (5 bases). The V and J ends lost 2 bases and 7 bases respectively, with 18 bases between them. There are 16 residues in the CDR3. CDR1 is SGHTS and CDR2 is YDEGEE in the germline V gene. The CDR3 DNA reads as TGTGCCAGCAGCTTTGGAGAAGGGGAGGTCCCTGAAAAACTGTTTTTT. Translating it yields CASSFGEGEVPEKLFF.

This clone was detected only a few times. This chain joins TRBV2 and TRBJ1-4; D gene ambiguous. There are 12 residues in the CDR3. The germline gives CDR1 SNHLY, CDR2 FYNNEI. V lost 5 bases, J lost 4 bases, and 5 bases lay in between. CDR3 nucleotides: TGTGCCAGCAGTCCATTTAATGAAAAACTGTTTTTT. Protein: CASSPFNEKLFF.

This clone was counted between two and nine times. The rearrangement joins TRBV19 to TRBJ1-6; D unresolved. There are 13 residues in the CDR3. CDR1 and CDR2 from the germline V gene are LNHDA and SQIVND (reference sequence). V was pared by 3 bases and J by 10 bases, with 10 bases between. The CDR3: CASSIFTDSPLHF. The CDR3 DNA sequence: TGTGCCAGTAGTATCTTTACAGACTCACCCCTCCACTTT.